This T cell receptor beta chain appears in the sequencing data of a study of cytomegalovirus exposure and HLA in healthy donors. The overall study: A data release that came early held approximately 85 million unique TCRs from HLA-typed donors.

Trimming stripped 5 bases from V and 2 bases from J, with 10 bases between. The CDR3 has 14 residues. Germline V gene sequence: CDR1 MNHNY, CDR2 SVGAGI (reference sequence). As concerns this clone: The antigen remains unidentified. The same CDR3 is also encoded by other DNA sequences in this sample.

Primers included in the PCR were 60 Vbeta and 13 Jbeta primers. Libraries were prepared by immunoSEQ multiplex PCR; TCRdb keeps only in-frame clonotypes and omits some of them. Seen here are 150,000 to 200,000 clones, roughly 70% observed once, and the top ten hold about 3%. Study conclusions and caveats: CMV serostatus was the only immune exposure information that was available. Earlier analysis yielded a pattern in which most TCR beta V segments were productive about 90% or about 30% of the time.

Sequencing was performed on PBMCs. The chain combines TRBV6-6 with TRBJ1-3; perhaps TRBD1 as D (6 bases). The TCR sequence derives from a woman aged 45-65 years in good health and CMV-seropositive. Here the CDR3 reads CASSTGQTGNTIYF. Written as DNA, the CDR3 is TGTGCCAGCAGTACCGGACAGACTGGAAACACCATATATTTT.